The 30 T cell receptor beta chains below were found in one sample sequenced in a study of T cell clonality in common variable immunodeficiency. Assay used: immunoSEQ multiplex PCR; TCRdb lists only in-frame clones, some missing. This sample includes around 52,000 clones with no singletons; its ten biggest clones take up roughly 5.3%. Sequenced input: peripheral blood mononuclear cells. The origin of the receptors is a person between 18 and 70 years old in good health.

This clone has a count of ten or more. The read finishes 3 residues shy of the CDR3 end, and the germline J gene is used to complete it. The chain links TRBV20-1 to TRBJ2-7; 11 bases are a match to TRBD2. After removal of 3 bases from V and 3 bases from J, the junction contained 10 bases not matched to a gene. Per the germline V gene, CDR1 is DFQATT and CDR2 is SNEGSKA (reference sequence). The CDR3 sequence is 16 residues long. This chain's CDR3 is CSARGSTSGRGYEQYF. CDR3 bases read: TGCAGTGCTAGGGGTTCCACTAGCGGGAGAGGCTACGAG.

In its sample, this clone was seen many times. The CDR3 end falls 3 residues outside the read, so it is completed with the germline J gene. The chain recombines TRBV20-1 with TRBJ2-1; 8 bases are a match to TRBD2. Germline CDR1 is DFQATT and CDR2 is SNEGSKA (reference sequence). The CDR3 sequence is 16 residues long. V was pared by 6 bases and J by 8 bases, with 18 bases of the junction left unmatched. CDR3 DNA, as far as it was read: TGCAGTGCGCCAACCGGGACTAGGTTTCTTTTAGATGAG. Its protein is CSAPTGTRFLLDE. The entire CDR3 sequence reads CSAPTGTRFLLDEQFF.

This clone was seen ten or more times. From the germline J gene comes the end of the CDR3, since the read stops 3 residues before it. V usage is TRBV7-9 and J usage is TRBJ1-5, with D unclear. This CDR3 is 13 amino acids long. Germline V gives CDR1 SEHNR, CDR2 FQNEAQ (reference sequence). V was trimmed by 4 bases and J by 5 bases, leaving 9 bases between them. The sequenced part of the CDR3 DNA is TGTGCCAGCAGCTCAGGATCCTATCAGCCC. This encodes CASSSGSYQP. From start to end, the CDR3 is CASSSGSYQPQHF.

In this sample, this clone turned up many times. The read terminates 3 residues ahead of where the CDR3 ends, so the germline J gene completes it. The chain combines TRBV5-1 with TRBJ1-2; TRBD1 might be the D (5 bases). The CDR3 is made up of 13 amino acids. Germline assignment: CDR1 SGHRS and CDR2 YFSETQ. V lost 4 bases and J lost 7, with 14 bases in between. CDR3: CASSDRGTAGYTF. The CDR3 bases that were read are TGCGCCAGCAGCGACCGGGGGACGGCTGGC.

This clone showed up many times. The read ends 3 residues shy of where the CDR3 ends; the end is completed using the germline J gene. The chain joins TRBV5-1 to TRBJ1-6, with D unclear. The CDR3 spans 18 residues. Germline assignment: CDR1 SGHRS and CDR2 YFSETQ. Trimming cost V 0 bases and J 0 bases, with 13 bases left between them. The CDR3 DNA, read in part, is TGCGCCAGCAGCTTGGGCGGGCGATCTCTCTCCTATAATTCACCC. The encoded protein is CASSLGGRSLSYNSP. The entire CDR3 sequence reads CASSLGGRSLSYNSPLHF.

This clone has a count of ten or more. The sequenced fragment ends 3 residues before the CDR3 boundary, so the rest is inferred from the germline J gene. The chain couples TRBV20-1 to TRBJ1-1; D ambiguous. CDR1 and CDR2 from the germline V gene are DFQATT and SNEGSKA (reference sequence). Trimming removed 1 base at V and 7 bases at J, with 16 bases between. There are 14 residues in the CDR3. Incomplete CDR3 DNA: TGCAGTGCTAGAGCTTTGGGAAGAGCGGGTGAA. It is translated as CSARALGRAGE. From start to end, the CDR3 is CSARALGRAGEAFF.

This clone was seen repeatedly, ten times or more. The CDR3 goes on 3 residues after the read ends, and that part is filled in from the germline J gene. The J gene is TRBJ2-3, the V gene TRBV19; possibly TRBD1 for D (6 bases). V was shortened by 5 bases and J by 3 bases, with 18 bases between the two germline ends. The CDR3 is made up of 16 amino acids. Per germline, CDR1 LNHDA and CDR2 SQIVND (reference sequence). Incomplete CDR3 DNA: TGTGCCAGTAGTCCAGTCACAGGGTTTGCGACAGATACG. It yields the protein CASSPVTGFATDT. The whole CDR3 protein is CASSPVTGFATDTQYF.

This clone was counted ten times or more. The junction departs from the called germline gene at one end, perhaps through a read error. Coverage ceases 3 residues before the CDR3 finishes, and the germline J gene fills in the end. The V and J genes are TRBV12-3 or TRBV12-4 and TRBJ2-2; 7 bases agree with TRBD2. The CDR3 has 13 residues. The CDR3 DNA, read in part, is TGTGCCAGCAGCATTTTTCAGGGCGGGGGG. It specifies CASSIFQGGG. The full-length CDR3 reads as CASSIFQGGGLFF.

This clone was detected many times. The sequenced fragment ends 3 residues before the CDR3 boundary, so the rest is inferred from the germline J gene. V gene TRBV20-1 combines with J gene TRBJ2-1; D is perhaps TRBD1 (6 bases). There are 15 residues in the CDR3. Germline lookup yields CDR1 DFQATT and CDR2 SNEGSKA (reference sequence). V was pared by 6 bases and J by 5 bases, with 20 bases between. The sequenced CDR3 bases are TGCAGTGCACGCACAGGGTCCGGTTCCAACAATGAG. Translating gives CSARTGSGSNNE. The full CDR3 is CSARTGSGSNNEQFF.

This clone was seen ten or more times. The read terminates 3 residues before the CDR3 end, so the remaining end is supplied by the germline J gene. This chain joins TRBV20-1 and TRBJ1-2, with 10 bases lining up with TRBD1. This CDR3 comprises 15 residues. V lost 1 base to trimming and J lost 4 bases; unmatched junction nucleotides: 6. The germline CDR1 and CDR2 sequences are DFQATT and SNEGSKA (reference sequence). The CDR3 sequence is CSARVTGTGVYGYTF. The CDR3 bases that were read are TGCAGTGCTAGAGTCACCGGGACAGGGGTCTATGGC.

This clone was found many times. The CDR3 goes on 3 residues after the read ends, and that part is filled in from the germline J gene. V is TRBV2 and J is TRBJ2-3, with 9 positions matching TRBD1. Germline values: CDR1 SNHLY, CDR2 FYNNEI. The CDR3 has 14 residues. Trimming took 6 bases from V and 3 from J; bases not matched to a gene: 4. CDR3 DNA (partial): TGTGCCAGCAGAGGAGGACAGGGGACAGATACG. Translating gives CASRGGQGTDT. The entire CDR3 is CASRGGQGTDTQYF.

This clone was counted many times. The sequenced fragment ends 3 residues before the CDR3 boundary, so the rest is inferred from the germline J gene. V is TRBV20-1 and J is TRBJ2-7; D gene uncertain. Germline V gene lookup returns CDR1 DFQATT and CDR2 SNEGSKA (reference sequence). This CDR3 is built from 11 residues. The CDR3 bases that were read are TGCCACTCTATGATAGGGTACGAG. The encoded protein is CHSMIGYE. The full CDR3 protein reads CHSMIGYEQYF.

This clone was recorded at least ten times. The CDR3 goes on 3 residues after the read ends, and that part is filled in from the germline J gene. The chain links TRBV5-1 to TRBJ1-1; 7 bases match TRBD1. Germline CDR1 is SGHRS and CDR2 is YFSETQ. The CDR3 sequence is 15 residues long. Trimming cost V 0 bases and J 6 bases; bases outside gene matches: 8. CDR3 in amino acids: CASSLGDSIYPEAFF. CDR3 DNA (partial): TGCGCCAGCAGCTTGGGGGACAGCATATACCCTGAA.

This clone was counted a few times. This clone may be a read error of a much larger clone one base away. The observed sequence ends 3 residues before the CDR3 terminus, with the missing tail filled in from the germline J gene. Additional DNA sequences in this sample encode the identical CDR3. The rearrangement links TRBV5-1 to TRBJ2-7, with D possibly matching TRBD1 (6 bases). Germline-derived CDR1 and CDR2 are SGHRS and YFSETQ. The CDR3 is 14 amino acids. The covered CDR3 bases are TGTGCCAGCAGCTTGAGGCAGGGGTCCTACGAG. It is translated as CASSLRQGSYE. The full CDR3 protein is CASSLRQGSYEQYF.

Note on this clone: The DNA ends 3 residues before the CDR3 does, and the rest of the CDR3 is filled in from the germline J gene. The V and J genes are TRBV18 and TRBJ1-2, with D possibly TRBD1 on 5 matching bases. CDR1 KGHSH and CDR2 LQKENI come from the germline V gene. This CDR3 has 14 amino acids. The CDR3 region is CASSPDNNSYDYTF. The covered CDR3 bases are TGTGCCAGCTCACCGGACAACAACTCCTACGAC.

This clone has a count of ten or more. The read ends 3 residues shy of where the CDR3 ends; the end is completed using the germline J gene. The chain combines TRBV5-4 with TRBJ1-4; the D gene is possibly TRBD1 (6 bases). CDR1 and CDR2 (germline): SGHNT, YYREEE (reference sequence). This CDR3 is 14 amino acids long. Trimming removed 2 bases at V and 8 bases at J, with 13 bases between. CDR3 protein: CASSLQGPEEKLFF. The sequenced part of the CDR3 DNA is TGTGCCAGCAGCTTACAGGGCCCTGAGGAAAAA.

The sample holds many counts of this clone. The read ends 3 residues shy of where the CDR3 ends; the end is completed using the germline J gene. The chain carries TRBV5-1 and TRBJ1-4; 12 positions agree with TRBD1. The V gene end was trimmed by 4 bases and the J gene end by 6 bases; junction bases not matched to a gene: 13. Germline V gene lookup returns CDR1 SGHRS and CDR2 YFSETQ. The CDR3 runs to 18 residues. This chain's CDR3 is CASSPLAGTGGLDEKLFF. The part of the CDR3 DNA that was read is TGCGCCAGCAGCCCCCTCGCCGGGACAGGGGGCCTGGATGAAAAA. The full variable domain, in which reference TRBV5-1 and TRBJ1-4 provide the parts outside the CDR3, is KAGVTQTPRYLIKTRGQQVTLSCSPISGHRSVSWYQQTPGQGLQFLFEYFSETQRNKGNFPGRFSGRQFSNSRSEMNVSTLELGDSALYLCASSPLAGTGGLDEKLFFGSGTQLSVL.

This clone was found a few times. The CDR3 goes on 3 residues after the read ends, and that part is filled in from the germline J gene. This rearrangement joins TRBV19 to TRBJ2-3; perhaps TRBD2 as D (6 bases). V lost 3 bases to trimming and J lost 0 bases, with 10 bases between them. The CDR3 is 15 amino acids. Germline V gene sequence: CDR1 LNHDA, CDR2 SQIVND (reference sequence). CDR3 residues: CASSIPGLSTDTQYF. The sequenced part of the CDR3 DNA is TGTGCCAGTAGTATCCCGGGACTTAGCACAGATACG. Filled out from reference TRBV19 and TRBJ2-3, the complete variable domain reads DGGITQSPKYLFRKEGQNVTLSCEQNLNHDAMYWYRQDPGQGLRLIYYSQIVNDFQKGDIAEGYSVSREKKESFPLTVTSAQKNPTAFYLCASSIPGLSTDTQYFGPGTRLTVL.

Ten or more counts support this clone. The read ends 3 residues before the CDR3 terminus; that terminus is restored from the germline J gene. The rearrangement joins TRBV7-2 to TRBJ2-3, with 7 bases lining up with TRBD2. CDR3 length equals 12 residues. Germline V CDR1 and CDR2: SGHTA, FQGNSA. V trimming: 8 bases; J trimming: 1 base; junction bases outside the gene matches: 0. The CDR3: CASGGGTDTQYF. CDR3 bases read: TGTGCCAGCGGGGGGGGCACAGATACG.

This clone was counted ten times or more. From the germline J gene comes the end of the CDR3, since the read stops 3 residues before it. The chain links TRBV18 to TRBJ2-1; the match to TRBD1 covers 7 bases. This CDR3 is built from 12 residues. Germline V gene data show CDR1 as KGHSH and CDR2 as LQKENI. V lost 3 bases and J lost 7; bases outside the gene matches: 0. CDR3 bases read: TGTGCCAGCTCACCGACAGGGAATGAG. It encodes CASSPTGNE. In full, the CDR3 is CASSPTGNEQFF.

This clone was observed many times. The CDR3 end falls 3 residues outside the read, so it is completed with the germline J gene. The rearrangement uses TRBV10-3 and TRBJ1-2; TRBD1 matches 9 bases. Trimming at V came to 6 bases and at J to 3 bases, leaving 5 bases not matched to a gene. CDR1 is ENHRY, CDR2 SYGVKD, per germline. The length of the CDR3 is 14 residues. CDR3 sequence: CAIRGDREDYGYTF. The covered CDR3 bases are TGTGCCATCAGAGGGGACAGGGAGGACTATGGC.

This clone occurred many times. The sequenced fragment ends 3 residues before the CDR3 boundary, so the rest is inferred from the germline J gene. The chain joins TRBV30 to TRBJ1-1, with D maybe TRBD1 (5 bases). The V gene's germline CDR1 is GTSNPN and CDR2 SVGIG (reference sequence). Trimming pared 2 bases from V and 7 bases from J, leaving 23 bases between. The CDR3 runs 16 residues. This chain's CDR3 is CAWSRPLETATLEAFF. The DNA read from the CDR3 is TGTGCCTGGAGTCGCCCCTTAGAGACAGCTACTCTTGAA. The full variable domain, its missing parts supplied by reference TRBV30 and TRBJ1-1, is SQTIHQWPATLVQPVGSPLSLECTVEGTSNPNLYWYRQAAGRGLQLLFYSVGIGQISSEVPQNLSASRPQDRQFILSSKKLLLSDSGFYLCAWSRPLETATLEAFFGQGTRLTVV.

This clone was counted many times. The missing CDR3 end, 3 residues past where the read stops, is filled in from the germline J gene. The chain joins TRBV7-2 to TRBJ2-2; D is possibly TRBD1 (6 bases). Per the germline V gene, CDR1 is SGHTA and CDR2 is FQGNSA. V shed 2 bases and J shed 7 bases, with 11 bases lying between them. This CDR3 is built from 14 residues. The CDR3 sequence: CASSLWGLDGELFF. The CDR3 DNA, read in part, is TGTGCCAGCAGCTTATGGGGGCTTGACGGGGAG.

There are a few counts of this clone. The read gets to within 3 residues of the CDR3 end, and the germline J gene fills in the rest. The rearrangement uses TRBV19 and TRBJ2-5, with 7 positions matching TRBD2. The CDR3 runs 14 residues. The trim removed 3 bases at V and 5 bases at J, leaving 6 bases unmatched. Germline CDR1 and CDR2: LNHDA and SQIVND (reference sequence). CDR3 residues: CASSILGSGETQYF. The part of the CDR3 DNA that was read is TGTGCCAGTAGTATCCTCGGTAGCGGGGAGACC.

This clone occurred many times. The CDR3 bases that were read are TGTGCCAGCTCACCTTATGAGGTAGCGGGAATCACCGGGGAG. It translates to CASSPYEVAGITGE. The whole CDR3 reads CASSPYEVAGITGELFF. The chain carries TRBV18 and TRBJ2-2, with 8 bases aligning to TRBD2. The sequence runs out 3 residues before the end of the CDR3; the remainder is reconstructed from the germline J gene. Trimming cost V 3 bases and J 4 bases; bases outside gene matches: 10. This CDR3 contains 17 residues. From germline, CDR1 is KGHSH and CDR2 LQKENI.

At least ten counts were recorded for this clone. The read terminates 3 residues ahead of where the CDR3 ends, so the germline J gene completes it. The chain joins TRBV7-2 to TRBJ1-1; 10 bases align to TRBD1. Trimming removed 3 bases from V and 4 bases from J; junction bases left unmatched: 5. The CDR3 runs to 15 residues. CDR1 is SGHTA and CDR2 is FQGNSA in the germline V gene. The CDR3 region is CASSLVRDRGTEAFF. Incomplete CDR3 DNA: TGTGCCAGCAGCTTGGTTCGGGACAGGGGCACTGAA.

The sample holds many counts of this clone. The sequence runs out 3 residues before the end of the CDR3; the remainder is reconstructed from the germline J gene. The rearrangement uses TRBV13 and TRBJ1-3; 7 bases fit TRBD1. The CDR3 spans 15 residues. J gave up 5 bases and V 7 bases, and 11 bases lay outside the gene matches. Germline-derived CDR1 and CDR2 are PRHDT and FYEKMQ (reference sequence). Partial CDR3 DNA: TGTGCCAGCACCCTGAACAGGGGCGATAGAAACACC. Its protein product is CASTLNRGDRNT. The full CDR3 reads CASTLNRGDRNTIYF.

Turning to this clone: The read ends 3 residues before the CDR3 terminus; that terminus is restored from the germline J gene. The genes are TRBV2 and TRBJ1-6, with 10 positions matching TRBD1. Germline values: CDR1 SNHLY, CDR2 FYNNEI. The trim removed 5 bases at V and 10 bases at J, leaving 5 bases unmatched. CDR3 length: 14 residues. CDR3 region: CASSMTGGNSPLHF. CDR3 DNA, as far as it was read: TGTGCCAGCAGTATGACAGGGGGCAACTCACCC.

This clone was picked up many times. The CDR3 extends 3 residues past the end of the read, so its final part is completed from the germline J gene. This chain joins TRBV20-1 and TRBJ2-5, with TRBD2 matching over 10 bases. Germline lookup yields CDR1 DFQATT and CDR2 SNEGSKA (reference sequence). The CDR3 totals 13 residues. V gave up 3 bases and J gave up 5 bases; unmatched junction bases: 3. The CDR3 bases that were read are TGCAGTGCTAGCCGTAGCGGGAGGGAGACC. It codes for CSASRSGRET. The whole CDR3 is CSASRSGRETQYF.

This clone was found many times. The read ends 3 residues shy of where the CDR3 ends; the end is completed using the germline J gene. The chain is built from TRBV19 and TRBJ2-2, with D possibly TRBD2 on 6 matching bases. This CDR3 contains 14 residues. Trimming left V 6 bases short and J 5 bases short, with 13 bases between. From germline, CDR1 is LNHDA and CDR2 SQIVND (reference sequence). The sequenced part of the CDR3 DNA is TGTGCCAGTAGCCCCTGGCGGGAAACCGGGGAG. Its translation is CASSPWRETGE. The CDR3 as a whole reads CASSPWRETGELFF.